The 9 T cell receptor beta chains below come from one sample, sequenced in a study of blood T cell repertoires in COVID-19. Sequencing used immunoSEQ multiplex PCR; TCRdb keeps in-frame clones, though not all of them. The data hold about 150,000 clones, with about 80% observed a single time. Sequencing was carried out using peripheral blood. These receptors originate from a woman between 55 and 75 years old with acute or convalescent COVID-19.

The genes are TRBV2 and TRBJ2-2; 7 bases align to TRBD1. Germline V gene lookup returns CDR1 SNHLY and CDR2 FYNNEI. Trimming cost V 6 bases and J 6 bases; bases outside gene matches: 7. The CDR3 contains 14 residues. CDR3 nucleotide sequence: TGTGCCAGCAGGGGGGACAGCGCTTCCGGGGAGCTGTTTTTT. Protein: CASRGDSASGELFF.

V usage is TRBV27 and J usage is TRBJ2-2; 7 bases fit TRBD1. V lost 5 bases, J lost 0 bases, and 6 bases stayed unmatched. The CDR3 has 16 residues. CDR1 is MNHEY, CDR2 SMNVEV, per germline (reference sequence). CDR3 residues: CASSNTGTANTGELFF. In DNA form, the CDR3 reads TGTGCCAGCAGTAATACCGGGACAGCGAACACCGGGGAGCTGTTTTTT.

The J gene is TRBJ1-2, the V gene TRBV30, with 7 positions matching TRBD1. CDR3 length: 15 residues. The J segment lost 1 base and the V segment lost 0 bases, leaving 5 bases of the junction unmatched. Looked up from germline, CDR1 is GTSNPN and CDR2 is SVGIG (reference sequence). The CDR3 DNA follows: TGTGCCTGGAGTGTACAGCCAGGGGGTAACTATGGCTACACCTTC. Amino acid sequence: CAWSVQPGGNYGYTF.

The rearrangement uses TRBV7-8 and TRBJ2-1; 8 bases align to TRBD2. CDR3 size: 17 residues. Germline trimming cut 4 bases from V and 6 bases from J; bases unmatched to any gene: 14. Germline lookup yields CDR1 SGHVS and CDR2 FQNEAQ. CDR3 nucleotide sequence: TGTGCCAGCAGCTCCGAGGGGGGCGGGGGGCTCCGCAATGAGCAGTTCTTC. Translating it yields CASSSEGGGGLRNEQFF.

The genes are TRBV30 and TRBJ1-1; D not certain. The germline gives CDR1 GTSNPN, CDR2 SVGIG (reference sequence). The germline V and J ends were trimmed by 0 bases and 1 base, with 9 bases remaining between them. The CDR3 length is 14 residues. The CDR3 DNA reads TGTGCCTGGAGTGTTGGAGGGTCGAACACTGAAGCTTTCTTT. This encodes CAWSVGGSNTEAFF.

A few counts support this clone. This chain links TRBV25-1 with TRBJ2-5; 7 positions match TRBD1. Germline V gene lookup returns CDR1 MGHDK and CDR2 SYGVNS. V shed 3 bases and J 1 base; nucleotides not matched to a gene: 8. The CDR3 covers 16 residues. The CDR3 coding sequence is TGTGCCAGCAGTGACATAAACAGGGGTTTCCAAGAGACCCAGTACTTC. Its protein product is CASSDINRGFQETQYF.

The gene calls are TRBV12-3 or TRBV12-4 and TRBJ2-7; possibly TRBD2 for D (5 bases). The CDR3 covers 11 residues. V shed 6 bases and J shed 4 bases, with 7 bases lying between them. In DNA, the CDR3 is TGTGCCAGCAGCCGGGGTTACGAGCAGTACTTC. Protein product: CASSRGYEQYF.

This rearrangement joins TRBV5-1 to TRBJ1-4; D is uncertain. CDR3 length equals 15 residues. Trimming pared 5 bases from V and 0 bases from J, leaving 11 bases between. CDR1 is SGHRS, CDR2 YFSETQ, per germline. In DNA, the CDR3 is TGCGCCAGCAGTGCCAGGCCAGCAACTAATGAAAAACTGTTTTTT. Translated, it gives CASSARPATNEKLFF. Supplemented by reference TRBV5-1 and TRBJ1-4, the full variable domain reads KAGVTQTPRYLIKTRGQQVTLSCSPISGHRSVSWYQQTPGQGLQFLFEYFSETQRNKGNFPGRFSGRQFSNSRSEMNVSTLELGDSALYLCASSARPATNEKLFFGSGTQLSVL.

The V and J genes are TRBV2 and TRBJ1-2; D not resolved. CDR3 length: 14 residues. Trimming took off 4 bases at V and 4 bases at J, with 13 bases between the two ends. Germline CDR1 is SNHLY and CDR2 is FYNNEI. The CDR3 DNA reads TGTGCCAGCAGTGGGGCAGGCGTTTTCTATGGCTACACCTTC. Its protein is CASSGAGVFYGYTF. Full variable domain (outside the CDR3, taken from reference TRBV2 and TRBJ1-2): EPEVTQTPSHQVTQMGQEVILRCVPISNHLYFYWYRQILGQKVEFLVSFYNNEISEKSEIFDDQFSVERPDGSNFTLKIRSTKLEDSAMYFCASSGAGVFYGYTFGSGTRLTVV.